Listed below are T cell receptor beta chains from one sample, sequenced in a study of blood T cell repertoires in COVID-19. Clones were read by immunoSEQ multiplex PCR, and TCRdb kept only the in-frame ones, dropping some. The data hold around 100,000 clones, with around 83% observed a single time. Sequenced input: peripheral blood. These receptor sequences come from a man aged 40-55 years with acute or convalescent COVID-19. The CDR3 runs from the conserved cysteine through the conserved F or W. Each record gives: V gene, J gene, CDR3 protein.

TRBV13,TRBJ1-4,CASSGGVNEKLFF
TRBV3-1/TRBV3-2,TRBJ2-7,CASSTRGISSYEQYF
TRBV19,TRBJ1-5,CASSTGTGRSNQPQHF
TRBV2,TRBJ2-3,CASHHTYLGTQYF
TRBV29-1,TRBJ2-1,CSRSILGTGEYNEQFF
TRBV6-5,TRBJ1-5,CASSPREGQPQHF
TRBV5-6,TRBJ2-5,CASSPTLKETQYF
TRBV6-1,TRBJ2-3,CASSEARERSTDTQYF
TRBV6-2/TRBV6-3,TRBJ1-5,CASSSARQGRNQPQHF
TRBV4-1,TRBJ1-1,CASSHPTMNTEAFF
TRBV4-3,TRBJ2-7,CASSHSEGARSYEQYF
TRBV19,TRBJ2-2,CASSMRAGELFF
TRBV5-1,TRBJ2-3,CASRRQGYTDTQYF
TRBV5-1,TRBJ1-2,CASSLVGGKDYGYTF
TRBV27,TRBJ1-5,CASTRAGGNQPQHF
TRBV2,TRBJ2-1,CASSLDRGNEQFF
TRBV6-6,TRBJ2-5,CASTAGTSTETQYF
TRBV5-8,TRBJ2-5,CASSVRTVFQETQYF
TRBV7-2,TRBJ1-3,CASSSPKMSSGNTIYF
TRBV7-6,TRBJ2-3,CASSLEPGTDTQYF
TRBV7-6,TRBJ1-6,CASSSLGLNSPLHF
TRBV3-1/TRBV3-2,TRBJ2-1,CASSRPLAGPYNEQFF
TRBV27,TRBJ2-1,CASSSGGNEQFF
TRBV7-9,TRBJ1-1,CASSLETNTEAFF
TRBV11-1,TRBJ2-7,CASSVPETGLVYEQYF
TRBV3-1/TRBV3-2,TRBJ2-7,CASRAGDRASYEQYF
TRBV6-5,TRBJ2-3,CASSYSGTSTDTQYF
TRBV23-1,TRBJ2-7,CASSRPRGQASYEQYF
TRBV28,TRBJ2-5,CASSLLPGQIQETQYF
TRBV28,TRBJ2-3,CASRENAGGWTDTQYF
TRBV7-8,TRBJ1-6,CASSFNRDTNSPLHF
TRBV28,TRBJ2-1,CASSSGTSGSSLYEQFF
TRBV5-1,TRBJ1-4,CASSLADSATNEKLFF
TRBV5-1,TRBJ2-1,CASSRTSGTEQFF
TRBV5-4,TRBJ2-2,CASAPGLSNTGELFF
TRBV7-8,TRBJ1-5,CASSAGTTGNQPQHF
TRBV18,TRBJ2-2,CASSPSRFNTGELFF
TRBV7-3,TRBJ2-5,CASRRLAGGPYLCETQYF
TRBV7-2,TRBJ1-2,CASSLQGMDGYTF
TRBV7-8,TRBJ2-7,CASSLARGPGEQYF
TRBV25-1,TRBJ2-2,CASSFHRGPGGELFF
TRBV18,TRBJ2-1,CASSPGLSSYNEQFF
TRBV7-9,TRBJ1-2,CASSRPAGTGLRGYTF
TRBV9,TRBJ1-1,CASSVEGGWTEAFF
TRBV4-3,TRBJ1-4,CASSQDLQRGFFGKLFF